This TCR beta chain came from a study of blood T cell repertoires in COVID-19. In the source study's methods: From reference gene primer amplification, estimates of nucleated cell counts were derived. Generated by immunoSEQ multiplex PCR, the TCRdb table keeps only in-frame clones and is missing some. V, J and clone size were drawn from that table, and D and trimming were deduced from the DNA. The sample includes some 300,000 clones, under 90% of them seen just once. This clone was seen only a few times. Those enrolled, adults aged roughly 18 to 90 years, came from about two dozen US areas. The CDR3 totals 13 residues. CDR1 and CDR2 from the germline V gene are GTSNPN and SVGIG (reference sequence). V was cut by 2 bases and J by 7 bases, with 12 bases left in between.

The chain employs TRBV30 and TRBJ1-5; no clear D. The source of this sequence is a woman in her 30s who had recovered from COVID-19. The specimen sequenced was PBMCs or T cells enriched from blood (not recorded which). CDR3 sequence: CAWSTLQWQPQHF. The CDR3 DNA is TGTGCCTGGAGTACCCTTCAGTGGCAGCCCCAGCATTTT.